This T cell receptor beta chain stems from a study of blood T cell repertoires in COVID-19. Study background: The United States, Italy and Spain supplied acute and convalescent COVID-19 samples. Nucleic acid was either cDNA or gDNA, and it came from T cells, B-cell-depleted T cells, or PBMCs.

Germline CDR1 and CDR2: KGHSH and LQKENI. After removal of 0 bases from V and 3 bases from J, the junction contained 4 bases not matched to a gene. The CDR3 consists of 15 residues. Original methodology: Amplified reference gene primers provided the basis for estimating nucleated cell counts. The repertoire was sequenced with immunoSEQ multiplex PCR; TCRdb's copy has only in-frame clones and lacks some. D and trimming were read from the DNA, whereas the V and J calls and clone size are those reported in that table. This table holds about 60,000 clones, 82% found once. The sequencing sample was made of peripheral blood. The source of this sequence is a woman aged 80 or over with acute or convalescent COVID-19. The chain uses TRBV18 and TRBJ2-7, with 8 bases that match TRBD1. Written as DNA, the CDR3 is TGTGCCAGCTCACCACCGCCAGGGGGCAACTACGAGCAGTACTTC. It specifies CASSPPPGGNYEQYF.